Only a few counts were recorded for the clone carrying this T cell receptor (beta chain). Its antigen is unidentified. This entry is derived from a study of response to subunit inactivated influenza vaccine. Study results and limitations: Each seasonal influenza vaccination recruits few new T cells, the authors suggested.

CDR1 SGHDT and CDR2 YYEEEE come from the germline V gene. V lost 5 bases to trimming and J lost 1 base, with 9 bases between them. The CDR3 spans 13 residues. TCRdb re-called the RT-PCR reads with MiXCR, one entry per CDR3 protein. Counted here are 630,000 or so distinct CDR3 sequences, around 14% occurring once; the ten biggest clones make up around a tenth. Sequencing was performed on PBMCs from blood, taken roughly 12 days after vaccination. The TCR sequence derives from a middle-aged man who received an inactivated influenza vaccine. The chain couples TRBV5-6 to TRBJ1-2; the D is unclear. DNA for the CDR3: TGTGCCAGCAGAGCGCAGATTAACTATGGCTACACCTTC. This codes for CASRAQINYGYTF.